The present T cell receptor beta chain was sequenced within a study of blood T cell repertoires in COVID-19 (dated by TCRdb to between 2020 and 2021). For the study in its entirety: Collaborator samples came from the United States, Italy and Spain and covered acute and convalescent phases of COVID-19. The samples were drawn from two sources: the first 160 participants of the ongoing ImmuneRACE study, and 1,000 to 1,500 subjects contributed by 6 global collaborators. A de-identified subject ID, COVID-19 status, age in years and sex were almost always included in the sample metadata. Deeply sampled blood TCRbeta repertoires from subjects exposed to, actively infected with, or recovered from COVID-19 were included in the dataset. The repertoires were released in a freely available public database intended as a resource for research on the immune response to SARS-CoV-2. Where HLA class I and class II types were available, the types were taken from metadata supplied by the sample provider, not from assay-based typing. The prospective study material was composed of cDNA or gDNA derived from T cells, B-cell-depleted T cells, or PBMCs.

TCRbeta CDR3 regions were amplified from genomic DNA using the immunoSEQ Assay, a bias-controlled multiplex PCR. Per the authors' processing: The number of nucleated cells in each sample was estimated by amplification of reference gene primers within the assay. To quantify the absolute abundance of each unique TCRbeta CDR3 rearrangement, sequence reads were collapsed and filtered. Productive Simpson clonality was computed per sample as the square root of Simpson's diversity index over productive rearrangements. What TCRdb holds here is the immuneACCESS table cut down to in-frame rearrangements. Part of the clones is not present; checked against another copy, under half of the missing clones reflect an unresolved V gene, and the others are unexplained. V, J and clone size are those of that table, while D and trimming were read from the DNA. The sample table shows about 400,000 clones, and around 87% are seen once. Approximately 0.96% of the sample goes to the ten largest clones.

Enrolling through a virtual design, the prospective study's participants ranged in age from roughly 18 to 89 years and lived across some 22 United States geographic areas. To assign participants to cohorts, the prospective study relied on clinical history that participants themselves reported in a screening survey and a study questionnaire. Each participant in the prospective study had whole blood, serum and a nasopharyngeal or oropharyngeal swab collected by mobile phlebotomists. Over a roughly two-month period, participants in the prospective study had the option of providing additional blood draws and questionnaires. Before DNA extraction, prospective study blood samples were shipped either frozen or at room temperature. From the cysteine through the phenylalanine, the CDR3 covers 16 amino acids. The entry retains the CDR3 DNA only, 48 bases that are in frame from base 1. Cut back by 4 bases and 8 bases, the V and J ends lie 21 bases apart. From the germline V gene, CDR1 is SGHRS and CDR2 is YFSETQ.

Here is what the overall study found, with its caveats: How much clinical and demographic metadata was included differed by source and by participant, and the metadata was provided uncurated.

The table lists this clone with a count of one. It lacks a known antigen. Per-base quality was not reported, and no clone a single base away is much larger than it. This TCR derives from a woman in her 30s with acute COVID-19. Sample: PBMCs or T cells enriched from blood (not recorded which). The chain is encoded by TRBV5-1 joined to TRBJ1-4, with no reliable assignment of the D segment. This receptor has the CDR3 CASSPGLIPASEKLFF. In nucleotides, the sequence is TGCGCCAGCAGCCCCGGACTGATTCCCGCGTCCGAAAAACTGTTTTTT.